Below, one TCR beta chain is given with its context. The antigen remains undetermined. The PCR used 60 Vbeta and 13 Jbeta primers. Assay used: immunoSEQ multiplex PCR; TCRdb lists only in-frame clones, some missing. The sample shows more than 100,000 clones, and approximately 1.5% sits with its ten largest clones. The record originates from a study of cytomegalovirus exposure and HLA in healthy donors. Study findings and constraints: Versus the approximately 700-donor mean, an Asian-associated ancestry cluster reportedly showed fewer N-insertions in a later analysis.

Trimming pared 0 bases from V and 6 bases from J, leaving 7 bases between. Germline CDR1 reads SGHRS; CDR2 reads YFSETQ. The CDR3 covers 14 residues. This sequence was found in a middle-aged woman in good health and CMV-seronegative. The specimen sequenced was PBMCs. V is TRBV5-1 and J is TRBJ1-6, with D hard to call. The CDR3, as DNA: TGCGCCAGCAGCTTGGGTTCAGTTAATTCACCCCTCCACTTT. It is translated as CASSLGSVNSPLHF.